This TCR beta chain was captured by sequencing in a study of blood T cell repertoires in COVID-19. Clones were read by immunoSEQ multiplex PCR, and TCRdb kept only the in-frame ones, dropping some. The data contain approximately 83,000 clones, approximately 85% of them singletons. Trimming removed 4 bases at V and 6 bases at J, with 9 bases between. The CDR3 extends over 12 amino acids. Germline loops: CDR1 SGHNT, CDR2 YYREEE (reference sequence). The chain has TRBV5-4 and TRBJ2-3; D is possibly TRBD2 (7 bases). This sequence originates from an older man with acute or convalescent COVID-19. Sequencing was carried out using peripheral blood. The CDR3 reads CASSAGADTQYF. As DNA, the CDR3 is TGTGCCAGCAGCGCGGGGGCGGATACGCAGTATTTT.